The 19 T cell receptor delta chains reported below all come from one sample, sequenced in a study of gamma-delta T cells after stem cell transplantation. TCRdb re-identified clones in the RT-PCR reads via CATT. Of about 2,500 delta-chain clones detected, 3% to 3.5% appear once; the ten largest clones hold about two fifths. Sample: gamma-delta T cells. The receptors were sampled from a human donor. It is not recorded whose cells these are; they may come from a transplant donor.

This clone was detected a few times. A far larger clone is one nucleotide away, so this likely arose from a read error. This same CDR3 is encoded by further DNA sequences in the sample. The chain couples TRDV2 to TRDJ1; 10 bases are shared with TRDD3. V lost 0 bases, J lost 3 bases, and 21 bases stayed unmatched. Germline V gene lookup returns CDR1 GEAIGNYY and CDR2 EKD. The CDR3 extends over 21 amino acids. The CDR3 nucleotides are TGTGCCTGTGACACCGTGGGGAGTACTGGGGGATTTCGGGTCGAGGCCGATAAACTCATCTTT. Protein: CACDTVGSTGGFRVEADKLIF.

V usage is TRDV2 and J usage is TRDJ1, with 12 bases that match TRDD3. This CDR3 region has 18 residues. V shed 0 bases, J shed 1 base, and the junction held 8 bases outside the gene matches. Germline V gene data show CDR1 as GEAIGNYY and CDR2 as EKD. CDR3 bases: TGTGCCTGTGACACCATGAGTCTGGGGGATACGAGCACCGATAAACTCATCTTT. Amino acids: CACDTMSLGDTSTDKLIF.

This clone was observed a few times. This likely traces to a read error, being one base from a far larger clone. This CDR3 is also generated by other DNA sequences in the sample. The rearrangement joins TRDV2 to TRDJ3; either TRDD2 or TRDD3 may supply D (5 bases each). CDR3 size: 22 residues. The germline V gene encodes CDR1 GEAIGNYY and CDR2 EKD. CDR3 nucleotides: TGCGCCTGTGACCCAATCCTGCCACCAGAGATACCCCCTTCAAGGGACACCCGACAGATGTTTTTC. Translation: CACDPILPPEIPPSRDTRQMFF.

In this sample, this clone turned up a few times. The translation of this DNA and the TCRdb protein of a much larger clone differ at residue 5, probably owing to a read error; the protein shown here is translated from the DNA. The chain carries TRDV2 and TRDJ1, with TRDD3 as a possible D gene (5 bases). In germline, CDR1 is GEAIGNYY, CDR2 EKD. Trimming removed 3 bases from V and 3 bases from J, with 10 bases in between. This CDR3 has 13 residues. The CDR3 spells CACDAIGADKLIF. DNA of the CDR3: TGTGCCTGTGACGCGATTGGGGCCGATAAACTCATCTTT.

Points on this clone: Since a far larger clone is one base different, this is likely a read error. Other DNA sequences in the same sample also yield this CDR3. This chain joins TRDV2 and TRDJ1, with TRDD3 identical over 10 bases. CDR1 and CDR2 from the germline V gene are GEAIGNYY and EKD. CDR3 length: 21 residues. After removal of 1 base from V and 3 bases from J, the junction contained 22 bases not matched to a gene. CDR3 region: CACDTVGSTGGFRVEADKLIF. In DNA, the CDR3 is TGTGCCTGTGACACTGTGGGGAGTACTGGGGGATTTCGGGTTGAGGCCGATAAACTCATCTTT.

The chain carries TRDV2 and TRDJ1, with 13 bases fitting TRDD3. CDR3 length equals 15 residues. From germline, CDR1 is GEAIGNYY and CDR2 EKD. V lost 4 bases, J lost 4 bases, and 5 bases stayed unmatched. CDR3 amino acids: CACDLLGDTDDKLIF. As DNA, the CDR3 is TGTGCCTGTGATCTACTGGGGGATACGGACGATAAACTCATCTTT.

This clone was seen only a few times. TCRdb's protein, taken from a much larger clone, differs from this DNA's translation at residue 14, likely owing to a read error; the protein displayed comes from the DNA. This chain connects TRDV2 to TRDJ1, with 12 bases aligning to TRDD3. Germline CDR1 GEAIGNYY, CDR2 EKD. The CDR3 runs to 18 residues. The CDR3 DNA reads as TGTGCCTGTGACACCCTCCTACTGGGGGATACCTACACCAATAAACTCATCTTT. It codes for CACDTLLLGDTYTNKLIF.

Points on this clone: Only one base separates this from a far larger clonotype, so it likely reflects a read error. This sequence joins TRDV1 and TRDJ1, with TRDD3 identical over 12 bases. The germline gives CDR1 TSWWSYY, CDR2 QGS. Trimming took 2 bases from V and 0 from J; bases not matched to a gene: 19. The CDR3 length is 22 residues. CDR3 sequence (DNA): TGTGCTCTTGGGGAATTCCCCAGCGTCTGTACTGGGGGATACTCATACACCGATAAACTCATCTTT. Its translation is CALGEFPSVCTGGYSYTDKLIF.

This clone appeared a few times. This DNA translates differently at residue 5 from the TCRdb protein, which is that of a much larger clone; a read error is likely, and the protein shown is the DNA's own translation. The V and J genes are TRDV2 and TRDJ2, with TRDD3 identical over 7 bases. The V gene's germline CDR1 is GEAIGNYY and CDR2 EKD. V gave up 3 bases and J gave up 6 bases; unmatched junction bases: 9. CDR3 size: 15 residues. CDR3 bases: TGTGCCTGTGACGCCCTGGGGGCGACCTCAGCACAACTCTTCTTT. This gives the protein CACDALGATSAQLFF.

This clone was recorded a few times. V gene TRDV3 combines with J gene TRDJ1, with 9 bases matching TRDD3. After removal of 4 bases from V and 0 bases from J, the junction contained 15 bases not matched to a gene. The CDR3 runs 17 residues. The germline CDR1 and CDR2 sequences are TVYSNPD and GDNSRS (reference sequence). Here the CDR3 DNA reads TGTGCCTCCCTACGGGGGATGGGGGATAACTACACCGATAAACTCATCTTT. It yields the protein CASLRGMGDNYTDKLIF.

This clone was counted between two and nine times. The amino acid sequence in TCRdb belongs to a much larger clone and departs from this DNA's translation at residue 17, likely a sequencing read error; the sequence shown is translated from the DNA. This rearrangement joins TRDV2 to TRDJ1, with TRDD3 identical over 12 bases. The CDR3 length is 19 residues. Germline V lookup: CDR1 GEAIGNYY, CDR2 EKD. This chain's CDR3 is CACDTLTGGYNPSTDKPIF. Written as DNA, the CDR3 is TGTGCCTGTGACACCCTTACTGGGGGATACAACCCCTCGACCGATAAACCCATCTTT.

This clone appeared a few times. This likely traces to a read error, being one base from a far larger clone. V usage is TRDV1 and J usage is TRDJ1; 12 bases agree with TRDD3. V gave up 2 bases and J gave up 1 base; unmatched junction bases: 20. The CDR3 covers 22 residues. Germline V gene sequence: CDR1 TSWWSYY, CDR2 QGS. This chain's CDR3 is CALGEFPSVRTGGYSCTDKLIF. The CDR3 DNA follows: TGTGCTCTTGGGGAATTCCCCAGCGTCCGTACTGGGGGATACTCATGCACCGATAAACTCATCTTT.

Sample share makes this clone medium-sized. Other DNA sequences within the sample encode an identical CDR3. This chain's CDR3 is CACDVLLGDKGQDTDKLIF. The CDR3, as DNA: TGTGCCTGTGACGTACTACTGGGGGATAAGGGTCAGGACACCGATAAACTCATCTTT. The chain links TRDV2 to TRDJ1, with 11 nucleotides matching TRDD3. J lost 0 bases, V lost 3 bases, and 14 bases had no gene match. The CDR3 is made up of 19 amino acids. CDR1 is GEAIGNYY, CDR2 EKD, per germline.

This clone was observed a few times. A far larger clone is just one base off, so this is likely a read error. Distinct nucleotide sequences in the sample also encode this CDR3. This chain links TRDV2 with TRDJ1, with a weak D call TRDD3 (6 bases). Germline CDR1 is GEAIGNYY and CDR2 is EKD. This CDR3 region has 16 residues. The CDR3: CACDTLVGIYTDKLIF. CDR3 nucleotides: TGTGCCTGTGACACGCTGGTGGGGATTTACACCGATAAGCTCATCTTT.

The table lists this clone with a few counts. A far larger clone is just one base off, so this is likely a read error. The same CDR3 arises from other DNA sequences in this sample as well. CDR3 sequence reads: CACDPILGDTHKTDKLIF. As DNA, the CDR3 is TGTGCCTGCGACCCTATACTGGGGGATACCCATAAGACCGATAAACTCATCTTT. The chain joins TRDV2 to TRDJ1, with 12 bases lining up with TRDD3. The V gene's germline CDR1 is GEAIGNYY and CDR2 EKD. The CDR3 has 18 amino acids. V lost 7 bases and J lost 2; bases outside the gene matches: 16.

Remarks on this clone: A far larger clone is only one base removed, so a read error is likely. The chain carries TRDV1 and TRDJ1; 8 bases match TRDD3. This CDR3 has 19 residues. Germline values: CDR1 TSWWSYY, CDR2 QGS. CDR3 loop: CALGEPPILLGVYTDKPIF. The CDR3 region has the DNA TGTGCTCTTGGGGAACCTCCTATTTTACTGGGGGTGTACACCGATAAACCCATCTTT.

In its sample, this clone is large. This chain links TRDV2 with TRDJ1; 8 nucleotides agree with TRDD3. CDR1 is GEAIGNYY, CDR2 EKD, per germline. J was trimmed by 10 bases and V by 0 bases; bases with no gene match: 18. This CDR3 region has 17 residues. The CDR3 DNA reads TGTGCCTGTGACACCGTGGTGGGGGATCAGGAGGGGAAAAGACTCATCTTT. Translated: CACDTVVGDQEGKRLIF.

In this sample, this clone is large. The same CDR3 is also encoded by other DNA sequences in this sample. The CDR3 sequence is CACDTLGDTRYTDKLIF. CDR3 nucleotides: TGTGCCTGTGACACTCTGGGGGATACCCGGTACACCGATAAACTCATCTTT. The rearrangement links TRDV2 to TRDJ1, with 11 bases matching TRDD3. With 1 base clipped from V and 0 bases from J, the junction kept 6 bases outside the gene matches. In germline, CDR1 is GEAIGNYY, CDR2 EKD. The CDR3 is 17 residues long.

With respect to this clone: A single base separates this from a much larger clone, so it may be a read error. Other nucleotide sequences from this sample produce the same CDR3. The V call is TRDV1, the J call TRDJ1; TRDD3 matches at 13 bases. The CDR3 extends over 22 amino acids. The V gene end was trimmed by 4 bases and the J gene end by 4 bases; junction bases not matched to a gene: 24. Germline values: CDR1 TSWWSYY, CDR2 QGS. CDR3 sequence: CALGGPFLPTLTGGYEHDKLIF. CDR3 in DNA: TGTGCTCTTGGGGGGCCTTTCCTACCCACTCTTACTGGGGGATACGAACACGATAAACTCATCTTT.